The 9 T cell receptor beta chains presented below share a single source sample, sequenced in a study of beta chain features in type 1 diabetes. TCRB transcripts that were expressed got sequenced, as all of the isolated RNA had been reverse transcribed. This table comes from immunoSEQ multiplex PCR, and its TCRdb copy is limited to in-frame clones, with some not included. The table shows hundreds of thousands of clones, with around 15% occurring only once. Input material: naive CD4+ T cells from blood. The origin of the receptors is a man younger than 35 in good health.

This clone turned up a few times. This sequence joins TRBV7-2 and TRBJ2-7; D uncertain. The CDR3 spans 14 residues. Germline values: CDR1 SGHTA, CDR2 FQGNSA. Trimming pared 10 bases from V and 0 bases from J, leaving 16 bases between. The CDR3 loop is CATSDVSSSYEQYF. CDR3 nucleotides: TGTGCCACGTCGGACGTATCGAGCTCCTACGAGCAGTACTTC.

This clone appeared a single time. This sequence joins TRBV7-2 and TRBJ1-4; the D is unclear. CDR3 length: 16 amino acids. V was trimmed by 5 bases and J by 0 bases, leaving 13 bases between them. Germline-derived CDR1 and CDR2 are SGHTA and FQGNSA. CDR3 nucleotide sequence: TGTGCCAGCAGCATGTTGCGCCGACCAACTAATGAAAAACTGTTTTTT. This codes for CASSMLRRPTNEKLFF.

V gene TRBV11-3 combines with J gene TRBJ2-5; 15 bases agree with TRBD2. The CDR3 is 16 residues long. The J segment lost 2 bases and the V segment lost 5 bases, leaving 3 bases of the junction unmatched. The germline V gene encodes CDR1 SGHNT and CDR2 YENEEA. The CDR3 spells CASSPGTSGGQETQYF. The CDR3 region has the DNA TGTGCCAGCAGCCCGGGGACTAGCGGGGGGCAAGAGACCCAGTACTTC.

CDR3 bases: TGTGCCTACCGACGGGCTAGCGGGATAAATGAGCAGTTCTTC. It is translated as CAYRRASGINEQFF. The V and J genes are TRBV2 and TRBJ2-1; 9 bases fit TRBD2. CDR1 and CDR2 from the germline V gene are SNHLY and FYNNEI. Trimming at V came to 11 bases and at J to 7 bases, leaving 12 bases not matched to a gene. The CDR3 is 14 residues long.

This clone was seen more than once but under ten times. V and J are TRBV28 and TRBJ1-1; tentative D call: TRBD1 (5 bases). This CDR3 comprises 15 residues. Trimming took off 6 bases at V and 4 bases at J, with 18 bases between the two ends. Germline V CDR1 and CDR2: MDHEN, SYDVKM. The chain's CDR3 is CASSPPSRVVTEAFF. The CDR3 nucleotides read TGTGCCAGCAGCCCCCCTTCCAGGGTAGTCACTGAAGCTTTCTTT.

This clone was seen a handful of times. V is TRBV9 and J is TRBJ2-3; 11 bases map to TRBD2. The length of the CDR3 is 19 residues. CDR1 and CDR2 from the germline V gene are SGDLS and YYNGEE. With 0 bases clipped from V and 3 bases from J, the junction kept 12 bases outside the gene matches. The CDR3 sequence is CASSVDPLAGGATTDTQYF. Here the CDR3 DNA reads TGTGCCAGCAGCGTAGACCCGTTAGCGGGAGGGGCTACTACAGATACGCAGTATTTT. Complete variable domain (other parts from reference TRBV9 and TRBJ2-3): DSGVTQTPKHLITATGQRVTLRCSPRSGDLSVYWYQQSLDQGLQFLIQYYNGEERAKGNILERFSAQQFPDLHSELNLSSLELGDSALYFCASSVDPLAGGATTDTQYFGPGTRLTVL.

The chain recombines TRBV9 with TRBJ2-7, with 9 bases that match TRBD1. The J segment lost 1 base and the V segment lost 0 bases, leaving 11 bases of the junction unmatched. This CDR3 has 18 residues. Germline values: CDR1 SGDLS, CDR2 YYNGEE. CDR3 nucleotide sequence: TGTGCCAGCAGCGTAGGATTTGGACGGACAGGGGTTTCCTACGAGCAGTACTTC. Translated: CASSVGFGRTGVSYEQYF.

This sequence joins TRBV12-5 and TRBJ1-5, with D uncertain. Germline CDR1 LGHNT, CDR2 FRNRAP. Deletions cut 1 base from V and 7 bases from J, with 5 bases between. There are 12 residues in the CDR3. The CDR3 nucleotides are TGTGCTAGTGGTTTGGATCGCCAGCCCCAGCATTTT. It is translated as CASGLDRQPQHF.

This clone has just a few counts. The chain recombines TRBV28 with TRBJ2-3; D may be TRBD1 or TRBD2 (6 bases each). CDR1 is MDHEN, CDR2 SYDVKM, per germline. V lost 1 base and J lost 6, with 14 bases in between. The CDR3 is made up of 15 amino acids. This CDR3 is CASSLSARGLDTQYF. The CDR3 DNA is TGTGCCAGCAGTTTATCTGCCAGGGGACTCGATACGCAGTATTTT.